Detailed here is one TCR beta chain. The table came from immunoSEQ multiplex PCR; TCRdb's copy has only in-frame clones and leaves some out. This repertoire shows 270,000 or so clones, about 91% found once; its top ten account for 2.5% to 3%. The data derive from a study of blood T cell repertoires in COVID-19. Individuals in the exposed group had encountered a COVID-19 case within 2 weeks preceding study entry. The CDR3 sequence is 15 residues long. The junction had 5 bases not matched to a gene; V was cut back by 4 bases and J by 0 bases. Looked up from germline, CDR1 is MDHEN and CDR2 is SYDVKM. This rearrangement joins TRBV28 to TRBJ1-1; 7 nucleotides match TRBD1. The origin of this receptor is a man aged 35-49 years who had been exposed to COVID-19. The specimen was PBMCs or T cells enriched from blood (not recorded which). The CDR3 protein is CASSSRQGLNTEAFF. The CDR3 DNA reads as TGTGCCAGCAGTTCCCGACAGGGTCTGAACACTGAAGCTTTCTTT. Drawing the rest from reference TRBV28 and TRBJ1-1, the complete variable domain is DVKVTQSSRYLVKRTGEKVFLECVQDMDHENMFWYRQDPGLGLRLIYFSYDVKMKEKGDIPEGYSVSREKKERFSLILESASTNQTSMYLCASSSRQGLNTEAFFGQGTRLTVV.